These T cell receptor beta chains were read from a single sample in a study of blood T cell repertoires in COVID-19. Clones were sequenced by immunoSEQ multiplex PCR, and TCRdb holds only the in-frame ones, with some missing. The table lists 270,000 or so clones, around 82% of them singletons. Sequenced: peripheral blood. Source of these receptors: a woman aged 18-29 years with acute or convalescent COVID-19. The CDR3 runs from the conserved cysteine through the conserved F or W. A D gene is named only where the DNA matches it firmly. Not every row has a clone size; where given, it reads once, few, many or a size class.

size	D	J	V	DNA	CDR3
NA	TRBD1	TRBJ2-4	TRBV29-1	TGCAGCGTTGATAGTCATCAGGGGGCTATTTTAGCCAAAAACATTCAGTACTTC	CSVDSHQGAILAKNIQYF
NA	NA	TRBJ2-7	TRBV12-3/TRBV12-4	TGTGCCAGCACCACTCACGGGGGACTCGAGCAGTACTTC	CASTTHGGLEQYF
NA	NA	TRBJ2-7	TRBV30	TGTGCCTGGAGTGGAGGGTACGAGCAGTACTTC	CAWSGGYEQYF
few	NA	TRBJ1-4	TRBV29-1	TGCAGCGCTGCGTTGGGACTCAATGAAAAACTGTTTTTT	CSAALGLNEKLFF
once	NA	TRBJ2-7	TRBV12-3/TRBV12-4	TGTGCCAGCAGCCCAGACTTCTACGAGCAGTACTTC	CASSPDFYEQYF
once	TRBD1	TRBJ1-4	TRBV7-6	TGTGCCAGCAGCTTACCCAGACAGGGCGGTGAAAAACTGTTTTTT	CASSLPRQGGEKLFF
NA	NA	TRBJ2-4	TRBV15	TGTGCCACCAGCAGAGAAGGACTAACCCTTACGGACATTCAGTACTTC	CATSREGLTLTDIQYF
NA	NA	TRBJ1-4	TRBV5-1	TGCGCCAGCAGCTTTGGCGGAGGGCGTAATGAAAAACTGTTTTTT	CASSFGGGRNEKLFF
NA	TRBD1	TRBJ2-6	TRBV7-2	TGTGCCAGCAGCTTTTGGGACAGGGGGTCGATTTTAGGGGCCAACGTCCTGACTTTC	CASSFWDRGSILGANVLTF
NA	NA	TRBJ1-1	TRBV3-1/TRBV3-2	TGTGCCAGCAGCCCCCGAGGTGGGGCAGGGGAAGCTTTCTTT	CASSPRGGAGEAFF
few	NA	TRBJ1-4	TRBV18	TGTGCCAGCTCACCGGATCAGGGGCGAAATGAAAAACTGTTTTTT	CASSPDQGRNEKLFF
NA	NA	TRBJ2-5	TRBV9	TGTGCCAGCAGCCCCCCCGGGGGAACTCGAGAGACCCAGTACTTC	CASSPPGGTRETQYF
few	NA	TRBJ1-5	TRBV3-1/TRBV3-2	TGTGCCAGCAGCCAAGAGCTAGGCCAGCCCCAGCATTTT	CASSQELGQPQHF
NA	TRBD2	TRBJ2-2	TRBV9	TGTGCCAGCAGCGTAGCGGGACTAGCGTTTTCTGGGGAGCTGTTTTTT	CASSVAGLAFSGELFF
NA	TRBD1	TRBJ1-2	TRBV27	TGTGCCAGCAGTTTCCGGGACAGGGGTGGCTACACCTTC	CASSFRDRGGYTF
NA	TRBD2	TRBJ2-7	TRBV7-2	TGTGCCAGCAGCTTAGTGACTAGCGGGGGTGAGCAGTACTTC	CASSLVTSGGEQYF
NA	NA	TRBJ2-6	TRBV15	TGTGCCACCAGCGACCAGGGGTCTGGGGCCAACGTCCTGACTTTC	CATSDQGSGANVLTF
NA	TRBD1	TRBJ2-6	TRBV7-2	TGTGCCAGCAGCCCATCTACAGGGGGCGGCCTCGGGGTCCTGACTTTC	CASSPSTGGGLGVLTF
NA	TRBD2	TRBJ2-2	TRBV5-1	TGCGCCAGCAGCTTACTAGCGGGAGTTACCGGGGAGCTGTTTTTT	CASSLLAGVTGELFF
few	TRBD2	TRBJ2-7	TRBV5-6	TGTGCCAGCAGCAAATCCGGCCTAGCGGGAGACATTAGCGAGCAGTACTTC	CASSKSGLAGDISEQYF
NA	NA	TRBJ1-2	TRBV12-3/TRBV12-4	TGTGCCAGCAGTTTAGACAGGGTAGGCTACACCTTC	CASSLDRVGYTF
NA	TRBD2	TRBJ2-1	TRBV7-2	TGTGCCAGCAGCCTTAGCGGGAGGGCCTACAATGAGCAGTTCTTC	CASSLSGRAYNEQFF
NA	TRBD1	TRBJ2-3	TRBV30	TGTGCCCGGGCGACAGGGGCAATCACAGATACGCAGTATTTT	CARATGAITDTQYF
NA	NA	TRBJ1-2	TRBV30	TGTGCCTGGAGTGTACATGCAGGTTTCGGCTATGGCTACACCTTC	CAWSVHAGFGYGYTF
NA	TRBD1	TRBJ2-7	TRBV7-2	TGTGCCAGCAGCTTAGTTCGGACAGGGATCTCCTACGAGCAGTACTTC	CASSLVRTGISYEQYF
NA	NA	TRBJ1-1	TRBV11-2	TGTGCCAGCAGCTCTCATGGAGGGCGCATGAACACTGAAGCTTTCTTT	CASSSHGGRMNTEAFF
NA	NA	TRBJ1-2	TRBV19	TGTGCCAGTAGTCCGGTCAGGGCCGGCTATGGCTACACCTTC	CASSPVRAGYGYTF
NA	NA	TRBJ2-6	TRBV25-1	TGTGCCAGTTCCAGGGGTTCTGGGGCCAACGTCCTGACTTTC	CASSRGSGANVLTF
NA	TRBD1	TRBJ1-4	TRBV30	TGTGCCTGGAGTAGGCGGGACAGGGATGAAAAACTGTTTTTT	CAWSRRDRDEKLFF
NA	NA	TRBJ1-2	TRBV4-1	TGCGCCAGCAGCCAAGAAGGTCACGGGTACGGCTACACCTTC	CASSQEGHGYGYTF
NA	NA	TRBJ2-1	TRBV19	TGTGCCAGTAGTATGATTAGTGTTAGTTCCTACAATGAGCAGTTCTTC	CASSMISVSSYNEQFF
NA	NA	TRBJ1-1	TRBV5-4	TGTGCCAGCAGCTTTGGGGCTTTGGACACTGAAGCTTTCTTT	CASSFGALDTEAFF
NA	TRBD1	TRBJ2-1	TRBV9	TGTGCCAGCAGCGTAGAGGGACAGGCTTACAATGAGCAGTTCTTC	CASSVEGQAYNEQFF
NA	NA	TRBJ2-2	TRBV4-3	TGCGCCAGCAGCCGAGGATTCGTTCTAACCGGGGAGCTGTTTTTT	CASSRGFVLTGELFF
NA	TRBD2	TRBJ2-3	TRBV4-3	TGCGCCAGCAGCCAAGATCTCGGGAGGGCCACAGATACGCAGTATTTT	CASSQDLGRATDTQYF
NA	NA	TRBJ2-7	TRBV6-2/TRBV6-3	TGTGCCAGCACCCCAACAGAGGACTACGTGCAGTACTTC	CASTPTEDYVQYF
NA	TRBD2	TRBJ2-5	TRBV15	TGTGCCACCAGCAGAGATTATAGCGGGAGTGATTTTGAGACCCAGTACTTC	CATSRDYSGSDFETQYF
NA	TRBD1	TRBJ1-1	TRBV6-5	TGTGCCAGCAGTTCAGACAGGGCGGAGACTGAAGCTTTCTTT	CASSSDRAETEAFF
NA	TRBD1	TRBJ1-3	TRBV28	TGTGCCAGCGGACAGGTTATCTCTGGAAACACCATATATTTT	CASGQVISGNTIYF
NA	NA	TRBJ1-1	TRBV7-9	TGTGCCAGCAGCCCACCCCAGGGGAGTAACACTGAAGCTTTCTTT	CASSPPQGSNTEAFF
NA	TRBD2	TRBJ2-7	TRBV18	TGTGCCAGCTCACCACCGCTAGCGGGAGGACGTAGCTACGAGCAGTACTTC	CASSPPLAGGRSYEQYF
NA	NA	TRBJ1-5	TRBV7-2	TGTGCCAGCAGCTTAGAATCGTTTATCTCTCCCCAGCATTTT	CASSLESFISPQHF
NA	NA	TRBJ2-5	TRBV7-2	TGTGCCAGCAGCTTGGACAGCGGCCGTCAAGAGACCCAGTACTTC	CASSLDSGRQETQYF
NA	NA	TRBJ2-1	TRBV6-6	TGTGCCAGCAACCCCCCTTTCCGGGGGTCCTACAATGAGCAGTTCTTC	CASNPPFRGSYNEQFF
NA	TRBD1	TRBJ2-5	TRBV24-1	TGTGCCACCAGTGATTTGCTACCAGGGGGTGAGACCCAGTACTTC	CATSDLLPGGETQYF
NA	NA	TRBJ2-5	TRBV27	TGTGCCAGCAGTTTATGGCCAGGGGTTGAGACCCAGTACTTC	CASSLWPGVETQYF
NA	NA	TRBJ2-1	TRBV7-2	TGTGCCAGCCGACCCCCCATCTCCGGGAATGAGCAGTTCTTC	CASRPPISGNEQFF
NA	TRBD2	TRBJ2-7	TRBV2	TGTGCCAGCAGTGATATAGCGGGAGCCACCGAGCAGTACTTC	CASSDIAGATEQYF
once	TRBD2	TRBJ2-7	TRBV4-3	TGCGCCAGCAGCCAATTCGGGGGGGCGCTCTACGAGCAGTACTTC	CASSQFGGALYEQYF
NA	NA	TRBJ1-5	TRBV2	TGTGCCAGCAGTGAATCTCCCTATCAGCCCCAGCATTTT	CASSESPYQPQHF
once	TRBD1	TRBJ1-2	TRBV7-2	TGTGCCAGCAGCCCCATGGGGACAGGCTATGGCTACACCTTC	CASSPMGTGYGYTF
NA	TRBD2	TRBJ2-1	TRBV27	TGTGCCAGCAGTGAGCTTAGGCAGGGGGCGACTAGCGGGAGCGGGTACAATGAGCAGTTCTTC	CASSELRQGATSGSGYNEQFF
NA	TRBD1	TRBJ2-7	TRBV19	TGTGCCAGTAGTGGAGGACAGGGGGCCTACGAGCAGTACTTC	CASSGGQGAYEQYF
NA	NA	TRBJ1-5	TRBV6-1	TGTGCCAGCAGTGAAGCCTGGTCTATTAGCAATCAGCCCCAGCATTTT	CASSEAWSISNQPQHF
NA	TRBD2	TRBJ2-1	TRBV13	TGTGCCAGCAGTTTTCTTAGCGGGACCTACAATGAGCAGTTCTTC	CASSFLSGTYNEQFF